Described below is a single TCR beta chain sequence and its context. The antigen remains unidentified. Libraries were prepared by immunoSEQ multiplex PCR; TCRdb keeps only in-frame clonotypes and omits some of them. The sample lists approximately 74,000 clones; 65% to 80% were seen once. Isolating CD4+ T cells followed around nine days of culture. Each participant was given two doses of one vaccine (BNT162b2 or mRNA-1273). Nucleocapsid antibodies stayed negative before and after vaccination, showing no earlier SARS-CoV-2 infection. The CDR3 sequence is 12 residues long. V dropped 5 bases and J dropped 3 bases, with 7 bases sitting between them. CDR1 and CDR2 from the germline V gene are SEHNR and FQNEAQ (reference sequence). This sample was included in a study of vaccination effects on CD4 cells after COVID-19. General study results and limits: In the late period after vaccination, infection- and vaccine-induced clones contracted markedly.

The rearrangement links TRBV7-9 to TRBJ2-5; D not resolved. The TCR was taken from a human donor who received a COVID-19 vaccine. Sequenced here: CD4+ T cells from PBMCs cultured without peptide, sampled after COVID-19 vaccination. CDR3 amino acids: CASSIIKETQYF. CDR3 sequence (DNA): TGTGCCAGCAGCATAATAAAAGAGACCCAGTACTTC.